This T cell receptor beta chain was sequenced for a study of blood T cell repertoires in COVID-19. Overall study context: There were acute and convalescent COVID-19 samples, and they came from the United States, Italy and Spain. PBMCs, B-cell-depleted T cells, or T cells provided the cDNA or gDNA that made up the material.

As handled by the study authors: Amplification with reference gene primers provided the estimates of nucleated cell counts. Generated by immunoSEQ multiplex PCR, the TCRdb table keeps only in-frame clones and is missing some. That table furnishes V, J and clone size, whereas the DNA furnished D and trimming. This repertoire shows approximately 89,000 clones, roughly 74% found once; its top ten account for approximately 6.3%. Followed over time, Seattle patients had been enrolled while infection was active. The V gene's germline CDR1 is SEHNR and CDR2 FQNEAQ (reference sequence). Trimming left V 4 bases short and J 0 bases short, with 6 bases between. This CDR3 contains 13 residues.

V is TRBV7-9 and J is TRBJ1-1; D is unresolved. The sequenced sample was peripheral blood. The clonotype comes from a man aged 70-80 years with COVID-19, enrolled during active disease. The CDR3 DNA reads TGTGCCAGCAGCTCCCAGATGAACACTGAAGCTTTCTTT. This gives the protein CASSSQMNTEAFF.